The next 21 T cell receptor beta chains were all read from a single sample in a study of tumor-infiltrating lymphocytes in oesophageal squamous cell carcinoma. TCRdb ran MiXCR on the PCR reads and lists one entry per CDR3 protein. The sample consists of some 16,000 distinct CDR3 sequences, less than 50% of them appearing once. The sequenced sample consisted of normal esophageal tissue next to the tumor. These TCRs come from a female donor with esophageal squamous cell carcinoma.

The V and J genes are TRBV2 and TRBJ2-1, with TRBD2 identical over 7 bases. With the DNA end fitting TRBJ2-5 better, the J assignment may be wrong. The CDR3 has 12 residues. Germline V CDR1 and CDR2: SNHLY, FYNNEI. DNA for the CDR3: TGTGCCAGGGGGGGGACGGTCGAGACCCAGTACTTC. As protein: CARGGTVETQYF.

This sequence joins TRBV7-3 and TRBJ1-1, with D unresolved. Trimming removed 5 bases from V and 7 bases from J, with 14 bases in between. This CDR3 comprises 13 residues. Germline assignment: CDR1 SGHTA and CDR2 FQGTGA. In DNA form, the CDR3 reads TGTGCCAGCAGCCAAGACCTCTCTGGTGAAGCTTTCTTT. Its protein product is CASSQDLSGEAFF.

Comment on this clonotype: No conserved phenylalanine or tryptophan ends this CDR3, so it is likely a read error. No DNA is shown, since the ends of the CDR3 on it are uncertain; the CDR3 is the one TCRdb lists. The genes are TRBV7-4 and TRBJ2-7; the D call of TRBD1 is as the table states it, not checked on the DNA. Germline-derived CDR1 and CDR2 are SGHVT and SQSDAQ. The CDR3 has 17 residues if both end residues are counted. The CDR3 spells CASSLTLDREGEQYFGS.

This clonotype has just a few counts. The gene calls are TRBV7-2 and TRBJ2-3, with D hard to call. Gene TRBJ2-5 matches the end of the DNA better, so the J call may be wrong. The CDR3 contains 13 residues. Germline CDR1 reads SGHTA; CDR2 reads FQGNSA. The CDR3 region is CASSFSVGETQYF. In DNA form, the CDR3 reads TGTGCCAGCAGCTTCAGCGTGGGAGAGACCCAGTACTTC.

CDR3 residues: CSASWTGPSTDTQYF. The DNA of the CDR3 is TGCAGTGCTAGTTGGACGGGCCCTAGCACAGATACGCAGTATTTT. The chain links TRBV20-1 to TRBJ2-3; D call uncertain. CDR3 size: 15 residues. The germline V and J ends were trimmed by 3 bases and 0 bases, with 13 bases remaining between them. Germline V gene lookup returns CDR1 DFQATT and CDR2 SNEGSKA (reference sequence).

This chain links TRBV5-1 with TRBJ2-1; TRBD2 aligns across 8 bases. Germline lookup yields CDR1 SGHRS and CDR2 YFSETQ. The junction had 6 bases not matched to a gene; V was cut back by 0 bases and J by 4 bases. This CDR3 is 16 amino acids long. As DNA, the CDR3 is TGCGCCAGCAGCTTGGGGACTAGCCTCTATTACAATGAGCAGTTCTTC. It translates to CASSLGTSLYYNEQFF. The complete variable domain, with remaining parts taken from reference TRBV5-1 and TRBJ2-1, reads KAGVTQTPRYLIKTRGQQVTLSCSPISGHRSVSWYQQTPGQGLQFLFEYFSETQRNKGNFPGRFSGRQFSNSRSEMNVSTLELGDSALYLCASSLGTSLYYNEQFFGPGTRLTVL.

This clonotype came up many times. The J gene is TRBJ2-7, the V gene TRBV28; a possible D gene is TRBD1 (5 bases). This CDR3 is 16 amino acids long. V was cut by 6 bases and J by 3 bases, with 21 bases left in between. Germline CDR1 and CDR2: MDHEN and SYDVKM. In DNA, the CDR3 is TGTGCCAGCAGGAGTCTAGGGGCAGGGTTTCTCTACGAGCAGTACTTC. Translation gives CASRSLGAGFLYEQYF.

This clonotype was seen a few times. This chain links TRBV7-2 with TRBJ1-4, with D tentatively TRBD1 (6 bases). The CDR3 contains 14 residues. Germline V gives CDR1 SGHTA, CDR2 FQGNSA. Trimming removed 2 bases from V and 8 bases from J, with 12 bases in between. The CDR3 sequence: CASSLLQGGEKLFF. DNA for the CDR3: TGTGCCAGCAGCTTACTACAGGGAGGGGAAAAACTGTTTTTT.

Comment on this clonotype: This CDR3 fails to terminate in the conserved phenylalanine or tryptophan, so it likely reflects a read error. No DNA is shown, since the ends of the CDR3 on it are uncertain; the CDR3 is the one TCRdb lists. The V call is TRBV12-3 or TRBV12-4, the J call TRBJ2-3; the table's D call TRBD2 went unverified against the DNA. 15 amino acids form the CDR3, both terminal residues included. CDR3 sequence reads: CASSRLAGETQYFGP.

This clonotype came up a few times. The chain recombines TRBV28 with TRBJ2-3; TRBD1 agrees at 10 bases. In germline, CDR1 is MDHEN, CDR2 SYDVKM. The trim removed 5 bases at V and 3 bases at J, leaving 5 bases unmatched. The CDR3 spans 15 residues. The DNA of the CDR3 is TGTGCCAGCAGTCGGGACAGGGGTTGGACAGATACGCAGTATTTT. Its translation is CASSRDRGWTDTQYF.

This clonotype was detected only a few times. The V and J genes are TRBV18 and TRBJ2-7; possible D gene TRBD1, 6 bases. V lost 2 bases to trimming and J lost 4 bases, with 12 bases between them. The CDR3 runs 14 residues. Germline loops: CDR1 KGHSH, CDR2 LQKENI. CDR3 amino acids: CASSPEQGRYEQYF. In nucleotides, the CDR3 is TGTGCCAGCTCACCAGAACAGGGCAGGTACGAGCAGTACTTC.

The chain joins TRBV29-1 to TRBJ2-7; TRBD1 agrees at 7 bases. The DNA end favors TRBJ2-5, so the J call may be wrong. There are 13 residues in the CDR3. From germline, CDR1 is SQVTM and CDR2 ANQGSEA. The CDR3: CSATGVTLETQYF. CDR3 coding DNA: TGCAGCGCTACAGGGGTAACGTTGGAGACCCAGTACTTC.

This clonotype was counted only a few times. This chain uses TRBV2 with TRBJ2-1, with TRBD2 matching 10 bases. Germline V gene data show CDR1 as SNHLY and CDR2 as FYNNEI. The ends lost 6 bases at V and 1 base at J; junction bases unmatched: 3. The CDR3 is 15 residues long. The CDR3 here is CASRRTSGSYNEQFF. The CDR3 nucleotides read TGTGCCAGCAGAAGGACTAGCGGATCCTACAATGAGCAGTTCTTC.

The gene calls are TRBV11-3 and TRBJ2-3; TRBD1 matches at 8 bases. The V gene's germline CDR1 is SGHNT and CDR2 YENEEA. This CDR3 has 14 amino acids. The ends lost 5 bases at V and 4 bases at J; junction bases unmatched: 5. The CDR3 sequence: CASSKSGGPDTQYF. The CDR3 DNA is TGTGCCAGCAGCAAATCAGGGGGCCCAGATACGCAGTATTTT.

This chain uses TRBV7-2 with TRBJ2-5; D possibly uses TRBD1 or TRBD2 (5 bases each). The better agreement between TRBJ2-1 and the DNA end casts doubt on the J call. CDR1 SGHTA and CDR2 FQGNSA come from the germline V gene. CDR3 length: 16 residues. The CDR3 DNA sequence: TGTGCCAGCAGCTTAGGAGGGGTAGTGGCCTACAATGAGCAGTTCTTC. It encodes CASSLGGVVAYNEQFF.

The CDR3 coding sequence is TGTGCCAGCAGCGCGGACTGGGGGGAGCAGTTCTTC. It encodes CASSADWGEQFF. The chain carries TRBV5-3 and TRBJ2-5; tentatively, D is TRBD1 or TRBD2 (5 bases each). The DNA end is more similar to TRBJ2-1, so the J call may be wrong. TRBV5-3 falls under the ORF class, with uncertain function. CDR3 length: 12 residues.

This clonotype was counted at least ten times. This sequence joins TRBV7-2 and TRBJ2-5; the D gene is possibly TRBD2 (6 bases). This CDR3 spans 13 amino acids. The germline V gene encodes CDR1 SGHTA and CDR2 FQGNSA. V shed 3 bases and J shed 11 bases, with 16 bases lying between them. The CDR3 loop reads CASSLTSEAGQYF. Written as DNA, the CDR3 is TGTGCCAGCAGCTTGACTAGTGAGGCTGGGCAGTACTTC.

This clonotype was seen more than once but under ten times. The J gene is TRBJ2-3, the V gene TRBV7-2, with TRBD2 matching over 8 bases. The length of the CDR3 is 14 residues. Germline CDR1 and CDR2: SGHTA and FQGNSA. V lost 5 bases to trimming and J lost 4 bases; unmatched junction nucleotides: 5. CDR3 in amino acids: CASSTQTSADTQYF. The CDR3 region has the DNA TGTGCCAGCAGCACTCAGACTAGCGCAGATACGCAGTATTTT.

This chain links TRBV9 with TRBJ2-5; 8 bases align to TRBD2. The end of the DNA aligns better with TRBJ2-1, so the J call may be wrong. Per germline, CDR1 SGDLS and CDR2 YYNGEE. The CDR3 runs 15 residues. The CDR3 sequence is CASTPPGRVYNEQFF. CDR3 coding DNA: TGTGCCAGCACCCCTCCCGGGAGGGTTTACAATGAGCAGTTCTTC.

This clonotype was picked up many times. This chain uses TRBV6-1 with TRBJ2-7; 8 positions match TRBD2. The germline V gene encodes CDR1 MNHNS and CDR2 SASEGT. The CDR3 is 14 amino acids. V shed 5 bases, J shed 3 bases, and the junction held 6 bases outside the gene matches. The CDR3 DNA reads as TGTGCCAGCAGTTTGGCGGCGGGGGGCTACGAGCAGTACTTC. This encodes CASSLAAGGYEQYF.

The chain is built from TRBV7-8 and TRBJ2-5; D call uncertain. CDR3 length: 19 residues. The germline V gene has CDR1 SGHVS and CDR2 FQNEAQ. V dropped 5 bases and J dropped 0 bases, with 25 bases sitting between them. CDR3 DNA sequence: TGTGCCAGCAGCCACCCGACCCACCTCGACACGCAGTACCAAGAGACCCAGTACTTC. Protein: CASSHPTHLDTQYQETQYF.